This TCR beta chain was profiled in a study of neoadjuvant anti-PD-1 for oral cavity cancer. Study information: Before surgery, most patients got three to four biweekly 3 mg/kg nivolumab doses. The study, taken as a whole, reports: Non-responders to neoadjuvant nivolumab had significantly more clonal PBMC T cells than responders. Treg/Th17 ratio rose with pretreatment blood and fell with post-treatment tumor TCRbeta clonality.

Sequenced by immunoSEQ multiplex PCR; TCRdb stores in-frame clones only, minus some. Of around 17,000 clones detected, around two thirds appear once; the ten largest clones hold around 2.8%. Patients had HPV-negative, locally advanced oral cavity squamous cell carcinoma. Points on this clone: Antigen unknown.

This specimen consisted of PBMCs, obtained before nivolumab (anti-PD-1) treatment. The receptor was derived from a person aged 35 to 85 with oral cavity squamous cell carcinoma.

The CDR3 loop reads CSAFGAGGTEAFF. For the CDR3, the DNA is TGCAGCGCGTTTGGGGCGGGGGGGACTGAAGCTTTCTTT. The V gene is TRBV29-1, the J gene TRBJ1-1; D is perhaps TRBD1 (5 bases). In germline, CDR1 is SQVTM, CDR2 ANQGSEA. CDR3 length: 13 residues. Trimming cost V 7 bases and J 5 bases, with 17 bases left between them.